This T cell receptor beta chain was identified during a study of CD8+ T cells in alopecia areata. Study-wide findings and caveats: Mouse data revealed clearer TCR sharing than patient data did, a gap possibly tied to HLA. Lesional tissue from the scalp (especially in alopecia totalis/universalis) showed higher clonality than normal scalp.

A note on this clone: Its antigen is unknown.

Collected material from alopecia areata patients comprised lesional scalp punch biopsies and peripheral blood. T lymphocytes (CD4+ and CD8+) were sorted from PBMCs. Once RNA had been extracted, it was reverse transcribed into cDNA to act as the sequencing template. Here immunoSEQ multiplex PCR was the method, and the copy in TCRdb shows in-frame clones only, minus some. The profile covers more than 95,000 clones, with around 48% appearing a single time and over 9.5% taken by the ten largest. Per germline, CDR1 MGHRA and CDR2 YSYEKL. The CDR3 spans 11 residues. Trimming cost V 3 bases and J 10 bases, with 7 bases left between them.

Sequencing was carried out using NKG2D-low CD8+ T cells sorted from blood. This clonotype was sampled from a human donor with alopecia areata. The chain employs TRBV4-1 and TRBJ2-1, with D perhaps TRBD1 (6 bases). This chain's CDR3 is CASSHQGEQFF. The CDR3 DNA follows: TGCGCCAGCAGCCACCAGGGGGAGCAGTTCTTC.